The rows below give T cell receptor beta chains drawn from one sample of a study of shared clonotypes between healthy human individuals. The table came from immunoSEQ multiplex PCR; TCRdb's copy has only in-frame clones and leaves some out. The repertoire holds 950,000 to 1,200,000 clones, with about 72% as singletons. The specimen was memory CD4+ T cells from PBMCs. Receptors originate from a young man in good health. Some clones in this sample may be carry-over from other donors' samples. Both conserved end residues are part of each CDR3. Fields, in order: J gene, V gene, D gene, clone size, CDR3 DNA, CDR3 protein. The D gene is left open where the match is weak. Clone size is stated in some rows and not others, as once, few, many or a class when expanded.

TRBJ1-1 | TRBV19 | - | few | TGTGCCAGTAGTAGAGGGGAGGCTGAAGCTTTCTTT | CASSRGEAEAFF
TRBJ1-6 | TRBV25-1 | - | - | TGTGCCAGCAGTGACAGACCGTATAATTCACCCCTCCACTTT | CASSDRPYNSPLHF
TRBJ2-7 | TRBV4-1 | - | - | TGCGCCAGCAGCCAAGCTACGGCCTGGACTAACCTACCCTACGAGCAGTACTTC | CASSQATAWTNLPYEQYF
TRBJ2-3 | TRBV11-2 | TRBD2 | - | TGTGCCAGCAGCCCTGCTAGCGGGAGGTTCACAGATACGCAGTATTTT | CASSPASGRFTDTQYF
TRBJ2-2 | TRBV10-3 | TRBD2 | - | TGTGCCTCCAGTCTAGCGGGAGGAAGCTTCGGGGAGCTGTTTTTT | CASSLAGGSFGELFF
TRBJ2-5 | TRBV6-5 | TRBD2 | - | TGTGCCAGCCGGGGACTAGCGGGAGTACGAGAGACCCAGTACTTC | CASRGLAGVRETQYF
TRBJ2-4 | TRBV7-2 | - | - | TGTGCCAGCAGCTTAGTGGGGGGAAACATTCAGTACTTC | CASSLVGGNIQYF
TRBJ2-7 | TRBV28 | - | - | TGTGCCAGCAGTTTTATTAGTCCCTACGAGCAGTACTTC | CASSFISPYEQYF
TRBJ1-6 | TRBV5-6 | - | - | TGTGCCAGCAGCCTTGTACGCAATAATTCACCCCTCCACTTT | CASSLVRNNSPLHF
TRBJ2-7 | TRBV7-6 | - | - | TGTGCCAGCAGCTCGACCGGGTCCTACGAGCAGTACTTC | CASSSTGSYEQYF
TRBJ2-7 | TRBV19 | - | - | TGTGCCAGTAGTATAGGTCTCGGGGCGGGCTCCTACGAGCAGTACTTC | CASSIGLGAGSYEQYF
TRBJ2-7 | TRBV2 | TRBD1 | - | TGTGCCAGCAGGGCACCGGGACAGGGCTACGAGCAGTACTTC | CASRAPGQGYEQYF
TRBJ2-7 | TRBV21-1 | - | - | TGTGCCAGCAGCCTCGGACAGGATAACACTAGCGGGAGTGACGAGCAGTACTTC | CASSLGQDNTSGSDEQYF
TRBJ2-1 | TRBV5-4 | - | - | TGTGCCAGCAGCTTGAGTCCGGACTCCTACAATGAGCAGTTCTTC | CASSLSPDSYNEQFF
TRBJ1-1 | TRBV29-1 | - | - | TGCAGCAGTTCCAGGGAGGGGAACACTGAAGCTTTCTTT | CSSSREGNTEAFF
TRBJ1-5 | TRBV2 | - | - | TGTGCCAGCAGTGATGGTATCAGGGTCAATCCATATAGCAATCAGCCCCAGCATTTT | CASSDGIRVNPYSNQPQHF
TRBJ2-7 | TRBV29-1 | - | - | TGCAGCGTCAGCGTGGGTATAAGGAGCTCCTACGAGCAGTACTTC | CSVSVGIRSSYEQYF
TRBJ1-4 | TRBV2 | - | many | TGTGCCAGCAATCTAATCCCATATGAAAAACTGTTTTTT | CASNLIPYEKLFF
TRBJ2-3 | TRBV7-3 | - | - | TGTGCCAGCAGGCCCACCGGGACAAGCACAGATACGCAGTATTTT | CASRPTGTSTDTQYF
TRBJ1-5 | TRBV28 | - | - | TGTGCCAGCAGTTTGGGAAGCACTCAGCCCCAGCATTTT | CASSLGSTQPQHF
TRBJ2-7 | TRBV10-1 | - | - | TGCGCCAGCAGTGACGTCAAGGGCCATCCTCGAACCGGCTATGAGGAGTACTTC | CASSDVKGHPRTGYEEYF
TRBJ1-2 | TRBV5-4 | - | - | TGTGCCAGCAGCTCCTCCCGCTATGGCTACACCTTC | CASSSSRYGYTF
TRBJ2-5 | TRBV4-2 | TRBD2 | few | TGTGCCAGCAGCCCAGAAAGCGGGACCTGGGAGACCCAGTACTTC | CASSPESGTWETQYF
TRBJ2-7 | TRBV18 | - | - | TGTGCCAGCTCACCAAGGGTGGGGAGCTCCTACGAGCAGTACTTC | CASSPRVGSSYEQYF
TRBJ1-4 | TRBV6-1 | - | once | TGTGCCAGCAGTGAAACGGCCCGGACTAATGAAAAACTGTTTTTT | CASSETARTNEKLFF
TRBJ1-2 | TRBV6-6 | TRBD1 | - | TGTGCCAGCAGCATGGACAGGGTCGCCTATGGCTACACCTTC | CASSMDRVAYGYTF
TRBJ1-1 | TRBV11-2 | - | - | TGTGCCAGCAGCAAAACTGGGGGCGGGACGGAGGCTTTCTTT | CASSKTGGGTEAFF
TRBJ1-1 | TRBV30 | - | - | TGTGCCTGGAGTGCCCAGGCTCACACTGAAGCTTTCTTT | CAWSAQAHTEAFF
TRBJ1-6 | TRBV18 | - | - | TGTGCCAGCTCACCACAGACAGTGGGGAATTCACCCCTCCACTTT | CASSPQTVGNSPLHF
TRBJ2-5 | TRBV2 | TRBD2 | - | TGTGCCAGCAGCTATGGGACTAGCGGGAGGCCGGAGTACTTC | CASSYGTSGRPEYF
TRBJ2-1 | TRBV2 | TRBD2 | - | TGTGCCAGCAGTGAGGGGCTAGCGGACTACAATGAGCAGTTCTTC | CASSEGLADYNEQFF
TRBJ2-3 | TRBV11-1 | - | - | TGTGCCAGCAGTAGTGGTGCGGGACCACCAGATACGCAGTATTTT | CASSSGAGPPDTQYF
TRBJ1-4 | TRBV5-6 | - | many | TGTGCCAGCAACCTATGGGGGGCAACTAATGAAAAACTGTTTTTT | CASNLWGATNEKLFF
TRBJ2-2 | TRBV6-4 | TRBD2 | many | TGTGCCAGCAGTGAAGGCGGGGGAGATACCGGGGAGCTGTTTTTT | CASSEGGGDTGELFF
TRBJ1-2 | TRBV30 | - | - | TGTGCCTGGAAGGCCAAATCTGGGGGCTACACCTTC | CAWKAKSGGYTF
TRBJ2-7 | TRBV2 | - | - | TGTGCCAGCATCGGACTCACGGCCTACGAGCAGTACTTC | CASIGLTAYEQYF
TRBJ2-3 | TRBV7-3 | TRBD2 | - | TGTGCCAGCAGCCCCAAAATAGCGGGAGGCGCAGATACGCAGTATTTT | CASSPKIAGGADTQYF
TRBJ2-1 | TRBV5-1 | - | - | TGCGCCAGCAGCTTGGTGGAGGGCTCCTACAATGAGCAGTTCTTC | CASSLVEGSYNEQFF
TRBJ2-1 | TRBV5-1 | TRBD2 | few | TGCGCCAGCAGCTCCGGACTAGCGGGAGATGAGCAGTTCTTC | CASSSGLAGDEQFF
TRBJ2-5 | TRBV19 | - | - | TGTGCCAGTAGTATGCTCCGGGGGAACCAAGAGACCCAGTACTTC | CASSMLRGNQETQYF
TRBJ1-2 | TRBV7-3 | - | - | TGTGCCAGCAGCCTACAGATGGACACTAGACGCACCTTC | CASSLQMDTRRTF
TRBJ2-1 | TRBV5-1 | TRBD2 | few | TGCGCCAGCAGCTTGGCTCTAGCGGGGGACAATGAGCAGTTCTTC | CASSLALAGDNEQFF
TRBJ1-1 | TRBV20-1 | - | - | TGCAGTGCCACTGTCTTCATTGAAGCTTTCTTT | CSATVFIEAFF
TRBJ1-2 | TRBV28 | TRBD1 | - | TGTGCCAGCAGTCCAGGGGGGGGCTATGGCTACACCTTC | CASSPGGGYGYTF